Listed below are T cell receptor beta chains from one sample, sequenced in a study of CD8 T cells in Susac syndrome. TCRdb recomputed calls from the immunoSEQ multiplex PCR reads with MiXCR, one row per CDR3 protein. The table has roughly 400,000 distinct CDR3 sequences, around 83% seen once. Specimen: CD8+ T cells from PBMCs. Source of these receptors: a human donor with multiple sclerosis. The CDR3 runs from the conserved cysteine through the conserved F or W. The D gene is left open where the match is weak. A row's size may be missing; if present it is once, few, many or a size class.

cdr3_aa,cdr3_nt,j_call,d_call,v_call,clone_size
CASSLPGTEAFF,TGTGCCAGCAGCCTCCCTGGCACTGAAGCTTTCTTT,TRBJ1-1,-,TRBV27,few
CASSLLGGGSEAFF,TGTGCCAGCAGCCTCCTCGGGGGGGGGAGTGAAGCTTTCTTT,TRBJ1-1,-,TRBV12-3/TRBV12-4,-
CASSHRGGLGGTAYEQYF,TGCGCCAGCAGCCACAGGGGAGGATTGGGGGGGACAGCCTACGAGCAGTACTTC,TRBJ2-7,-,TRBV4-1,-
CASSQDRGGPGQGPSGANVLTF,TGCGCCAGCAGCCAAGATAGAGGGGGACCGGGACAGGGGCCATCTGGGGCCAACGTCCTGACTTTC,TRBJ2-6,TRBD1,TRBV4-1,-
CASSSESGRSYNEQFF,TGTGCCAGCAGCTCTGAATCCGGAAGGTCCTACAATGAGCAGTTCTTC,TRBJ2-1,-,TRBV28,-
CAGSDDREGDSYEQYF,TGTGCCGGCAGCGACGACAGGGAGGGGGACTCCTACGAGCAGTACTTC,TRBJ2-7,-,TRBV3-1,-
CATFDPFGNTIYF,TGTGCCACTTTCGATCCGTTCGGAAACACCATATATTTT,TRBJ1-3,-,TRBV27,once
CASSLRGSTGEQYF,TGTGCCAGCAGCTTACGGGGCTCGACCGGAGAGCAGTACTTC,TRBJ2-7,-,TRBV13,once
CSASRRHGADNSPLHF,TGCAGTGCTAGCCGACGCCATGGGGCCGATAATTCACCCCTCCACTTT,TRBJ1-6,-,TRBV20-1,-
CSASLETGIYNEQFF,TGCAGTGCTAGTCTCGAGACAGGAATTTACAATGAGCAGTTCTTC,TRBJ2-1,-,TRBV20-1,-
CASSVEGVRVDGYTF,TGTGCCAGCAGCGTAGAGGGGGTAAGAGTCGATGGCTACACCTTC,TRBJ1-2,-,TRBV9,-
CASSYSNNQREKLFF,TGTGCCAGCAGTTACTCGAATAACCAAAGGGAAAAACTGTTTTTT,TRBJ1-4,-,TRBV6-5,-
CASSLVAELPYEQYF,TGTGCCAGCAGCTTAGTAGCGGAGCTCCCCTACGAGCAGTACTTC,TRBJ2-7,-,TRBV7-8,-
CSARDLVGQGPHIQYF,TGCAGTGCTAGAGATCTGGTTGGGCAGGGACCGCACATTCAGTACTTC,TRBJ2-4,-,TRBV20-1,once
CAWEGGDSYEQYF,TGTGCCTGGGAAGGAGGGGACTCCTACGAGCAGTACTTC,TRBJ2-7,-,TRBV30,-
CASRLTDSYEQYF,TGCGCCAGCAGACTGACGGATTCCTACGAGCAGTACTTC,TRBJ2-7,-,TRBV5-1,once
CASRGPGGPMNTEAFF,TGTGCCAGCAGGGGTCCAGGGGGACCAATGAACACTGAAGCTTTCTTT,TRBJ1-1,TRBD1,TRBV2,once
CASSSETAKETQYF,TGTGCCAGCAGCTCAGAGACGGCTAAAGAGACCCAGTACTTC,TRBJ2-5,-,TRBV7-9,-
CARGVGGVPIPADTQYF,TGTGCTAGGGGAGTGGGCGGGGTGCCTATTCCTGCAGATACGCAGTATTTT,TRBJ2-3,-,TRBV12-5,-
CASSYSLGQGSQETQYF,TGTGCCAGCAGCTACTCCCTCGGACAGGGGTCTCAAGAGACCCAGTACTTC,TRBJ2-5,TRBD1,TRBV2,-
CASRSGSLGEQFF,TGTGCCAGCAGATCCGGGAGCCTAGGGGAGCAGTTCTTC,TRBJ2-1,-,TRBV6-5,-
CASSTSTGYGGNTIYF,TGTGCCAGCAGCACCTCGACAGGGTATGGTGGAAACACCATATATTTT,TRBJ1-3,TRBD1,TRBV27,few
CASSTFTSSYEQYF,TGTGCCAGCAGCACGTTCACGAGCTCCTACGAGCAGTACTTC,TRBJ2-7,-,TRBV3-1,-
CASSLTSWGEQFF,TGTGCCAGCAGTTTAACTAGCTGGGGTGAGCAGTTCTTC,TRBJ2-1,-,TRBV28,once